Shown below are 7 T cell receptor beta chains from a single sample sequenced in a study of blood T cell repertoires in COVID-19. The data were produced by immunoSEQ multiplex PCR, yet TCRdb's version contains in-frame clones alone and is incomplete. This table has about 220,000 clones, 88% appearing once. The sample comprised PBMCs or T cells enriched from blood (not recorded which). Receptors originate from a woman aged 45 to 65 with acute COVID-19.

The V and J genes are TRBV6-6 and TRBJ1-2, with D uncertain. The CDR3 has 13 residues. Per the germline V gene, CDR1 is MNHNY and CDR2 is SVGAGI (reference sequence). The ends were cut back, 8 bases at V and 1 base at J, with 11 bases in the middle. The CDR3 nucleotides read TGTGCCAGCCTGAGCATACTTAACTATGGCTACACCTTC. Protein product: CASLSILNYGYTF.

The rearrangement uses TRBV5-1 and TRBJ1-4, with TRBD1 as a possible D gene (6 bases). Germline V gene data show CDR1 as SGHRS and CDR2 as YFSETQ. The CDR3 is made up of 15 amino acids. V was cut by 0 bases and J by 5 bases, with 11 bases left in between. The CDR3 is CASSLGAGANEKLFF. The CDR3 DNA follows: TGCGCCAGCAGCTTGGGGGCAGGGGCGAATGAAAAACTGTTTTTT.

This sequence joins TRBV28 and TRBJ2-7; 8 positions agree with TRBD2. This CDR3 is built from 15 residues. The germline CDR1 and CDR2 sequences are MDHEN and SYDVKM. V lost 6 bases and J lost 4; bases outside the gene matches: 11. CDR3 sequence reads: CASSESGLAAYEQYF. DNA for the CDR3: TGTGCCAGCAGCGAATCTGGACTAGCCGCTTACGAGCAGTACTTC.

This chain uses TRBV18 with TRBJ1-5; D might be TRBD1 (6 bases). V was clipped by 3 bases and J by 5 bases, with 8 bases between them. Germline CDR1 is KGHSH and CDR2 is LQKENI. CDR3 size: 13 residues. The CDR3 nucleotides read TGTGCCAGCTCACCCGCAGGGGATCAGCCCCAGCATTTT. Protein: CASSPAGDQPQHF.

V is TRBV27 and J is TRBJ1-6; 9 bases are shared with TRBD1. The germline gives CDR1 MNHEY, CDR2 SMNVEV (reference sequence). The V segment lost 3 bases and the J segment 10 bases; nucleotides outside the gene matches: 13. This CDR3 comprises 17 residues. DNA of the CDR3: TGTGCCAGCAGTTTCTGGGGACAGGGAGGTTCGGCGTCACCCCTCCACTTT. Translated, it gives CASSFWGQGGSASPLHF.

This sequence joins TRBV18 and TRBJ1-5; 8 nucleotides line up with TRBD1. In germline, CDR1 is KGHSH, CDR2 LQKENI. The CDR3 runs 15 residues. The trim removed 6 bases at V and 6 bases at J, leaving 10 bases unmatched. The CDR3 region has the DNA TGTGCCAGCTCGCTCGGACAGGGTGGCTTTCAGCCCCAGCATTTT. This translates into CASSLGQGGFQPQHF.

The J gene is TRBJ2-3, the V gene TRBV28; TRBD2 is a possible D gene (5 bases). Germline assignment: CDR1 MDHEN and CDR2 SYDVKM. The germline V and J ends were trimmed by 1 base and 0 bases, with 11 bases remaining between them. This CDR3 has 16 residues. The CDR3 bases are TGTGCCAGCAGTTTATTGGGAGATACTAGCACAGATACGCAGTATTTT. Its translation is CASSLLGDTSTDTQYF.